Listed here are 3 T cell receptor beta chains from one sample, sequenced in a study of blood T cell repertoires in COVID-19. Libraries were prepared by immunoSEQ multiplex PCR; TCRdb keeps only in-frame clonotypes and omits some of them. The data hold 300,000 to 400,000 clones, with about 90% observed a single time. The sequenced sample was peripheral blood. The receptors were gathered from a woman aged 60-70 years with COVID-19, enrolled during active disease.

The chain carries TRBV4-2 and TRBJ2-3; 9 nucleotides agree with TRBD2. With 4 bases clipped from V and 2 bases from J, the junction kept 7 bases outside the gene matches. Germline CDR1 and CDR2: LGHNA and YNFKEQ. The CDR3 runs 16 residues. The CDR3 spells CASSRRGGGATDTQYF. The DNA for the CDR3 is TGTGCCAGCAGCCGGCGGGGCGGGGGGGCCACAGATACGCAGTATTTT.

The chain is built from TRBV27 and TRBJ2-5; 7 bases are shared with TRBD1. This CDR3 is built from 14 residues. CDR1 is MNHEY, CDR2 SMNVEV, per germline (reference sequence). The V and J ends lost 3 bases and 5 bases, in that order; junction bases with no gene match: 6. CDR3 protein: CASSFVGQVETQYF. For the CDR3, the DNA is TGTGCCAGCAGTTTCGTCGGACAGGTGGAGACCCAGTACTTC.

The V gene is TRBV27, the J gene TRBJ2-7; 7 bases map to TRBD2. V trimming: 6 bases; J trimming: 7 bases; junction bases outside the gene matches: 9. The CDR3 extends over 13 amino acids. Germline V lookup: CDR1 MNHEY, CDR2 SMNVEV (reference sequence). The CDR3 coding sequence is TGTGCCAGCAGCGGGGGGTTTCTGGAGGAGCAGTACTTC. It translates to CASSGGFLEEQYF.